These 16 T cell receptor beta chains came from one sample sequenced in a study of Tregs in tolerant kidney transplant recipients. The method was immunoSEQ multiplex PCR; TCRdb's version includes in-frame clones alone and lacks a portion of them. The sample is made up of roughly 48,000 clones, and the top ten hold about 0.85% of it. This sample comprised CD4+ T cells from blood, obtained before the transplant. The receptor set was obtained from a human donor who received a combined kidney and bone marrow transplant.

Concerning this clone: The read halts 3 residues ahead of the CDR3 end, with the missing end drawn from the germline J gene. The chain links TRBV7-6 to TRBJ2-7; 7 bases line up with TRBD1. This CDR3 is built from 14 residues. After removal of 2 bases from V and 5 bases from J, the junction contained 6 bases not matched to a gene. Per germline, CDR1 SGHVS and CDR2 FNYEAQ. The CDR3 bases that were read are TGTGCCAGCAGCTTAAGTCCAGGGGGTAACGAG. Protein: CASSLSPGGNE. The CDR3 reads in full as CASSLSPGGNEQYF.

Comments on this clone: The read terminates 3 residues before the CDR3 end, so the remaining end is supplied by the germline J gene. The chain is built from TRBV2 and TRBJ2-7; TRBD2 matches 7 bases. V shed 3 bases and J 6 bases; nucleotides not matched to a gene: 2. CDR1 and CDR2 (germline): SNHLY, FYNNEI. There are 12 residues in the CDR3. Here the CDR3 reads CASSDGGGEQYF. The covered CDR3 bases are TGTGCCAGCAGTGATGGGGGGGGCGAG.

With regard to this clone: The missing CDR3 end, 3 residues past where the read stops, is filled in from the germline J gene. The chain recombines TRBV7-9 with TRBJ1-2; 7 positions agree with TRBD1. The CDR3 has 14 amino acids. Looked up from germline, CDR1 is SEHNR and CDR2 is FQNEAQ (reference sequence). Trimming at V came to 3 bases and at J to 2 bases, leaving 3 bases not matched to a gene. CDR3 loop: CASSFTQGNYGYTF. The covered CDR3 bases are TGTGCCAGCAGCTTCACACAGGGGAACTATGGC.

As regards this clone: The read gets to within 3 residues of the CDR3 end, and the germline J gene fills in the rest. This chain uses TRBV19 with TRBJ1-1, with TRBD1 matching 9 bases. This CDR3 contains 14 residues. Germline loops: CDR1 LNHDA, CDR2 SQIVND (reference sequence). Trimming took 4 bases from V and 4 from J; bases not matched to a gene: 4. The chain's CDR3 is CASSKQGASTEAFF. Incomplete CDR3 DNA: TGTGCCAGTAGTAAACAGGGGGCGTCCACTGAA.

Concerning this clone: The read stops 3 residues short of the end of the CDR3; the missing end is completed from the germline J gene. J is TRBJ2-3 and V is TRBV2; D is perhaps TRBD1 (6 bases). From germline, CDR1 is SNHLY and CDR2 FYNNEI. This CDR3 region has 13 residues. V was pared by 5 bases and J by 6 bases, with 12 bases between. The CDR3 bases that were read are TGTGCCAGCAGTTCCCCAGGGGTGGATACG. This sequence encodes CASSSPGVDT. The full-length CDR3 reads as CASSSPGVDTQYF.

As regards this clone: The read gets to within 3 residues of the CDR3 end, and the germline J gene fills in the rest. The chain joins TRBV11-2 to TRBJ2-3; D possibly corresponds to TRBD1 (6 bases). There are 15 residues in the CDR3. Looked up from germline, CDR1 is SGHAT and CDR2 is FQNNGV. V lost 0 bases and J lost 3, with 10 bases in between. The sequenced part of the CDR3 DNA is TGTGCCAGCAGCTTAGAAGGGACAAGAACAGATACG. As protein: CASSLEGTRTDT. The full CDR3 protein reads CASSLEGTRTDTQYF.

The chain's CDR3 is CASIQRQGEGAEAFF. The part of the CDR3 DNA that was read is TGTGCCAGTATTCAAAGACAGGGCGAGGGGGCTGAA. This rearrangement joins TRBV19 to TRBJ1-1; 7 bases line up with TRBD1. The read terminates 3 residues ahead of where the CDR3 ends, so the germline J gene completes it. From germline, CDR1 is LNHDA and CDR2 SQIVND (reference sequence). The V and J ends lost 7 bases and 6 bases, in that order; junction bases with no gene match: 14. The CDR3 consists of 15 residues. Full variable domain (rest looked up from reference TRBV19 and TRBJ1-1): DGGITQSPKYLFRKEGQNVTLSCEQNLNHDAMYWYRQDPGQGLRLIYYSQIVNDFQKGDIAEGYSVSREKKESFPLTVTSAQKNPTAFYLCASIQRQGEGAEAFFGQGTRLTVV.

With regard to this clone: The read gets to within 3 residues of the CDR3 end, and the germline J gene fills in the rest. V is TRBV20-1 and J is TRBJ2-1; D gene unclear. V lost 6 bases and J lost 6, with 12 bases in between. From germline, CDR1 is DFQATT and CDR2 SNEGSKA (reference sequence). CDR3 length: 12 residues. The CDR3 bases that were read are TGCAGTGCCGACCAGGTGGGCAATGAG. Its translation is CSADQVGNE. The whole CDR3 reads CSADQVGNEQFF.

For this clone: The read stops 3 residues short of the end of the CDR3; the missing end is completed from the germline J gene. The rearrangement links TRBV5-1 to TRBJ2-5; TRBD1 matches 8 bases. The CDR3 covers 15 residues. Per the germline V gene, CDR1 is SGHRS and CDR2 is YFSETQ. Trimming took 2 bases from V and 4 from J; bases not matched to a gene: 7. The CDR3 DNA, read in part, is TGCGCCAGCAGCTTCCCTGGACAGGGAGGAGAGACC. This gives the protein CASSFPGQGGET. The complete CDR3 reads CASSFPGQGGETQYF.

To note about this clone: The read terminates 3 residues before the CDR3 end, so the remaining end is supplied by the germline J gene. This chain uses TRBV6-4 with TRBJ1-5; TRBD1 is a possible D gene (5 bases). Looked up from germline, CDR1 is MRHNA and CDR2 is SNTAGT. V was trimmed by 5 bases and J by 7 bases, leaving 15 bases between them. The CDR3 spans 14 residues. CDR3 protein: CASSLTEGGQPQHF. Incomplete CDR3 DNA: TGTGCCAGCAGTTTGACAGAAGGTGGACAGCCC.

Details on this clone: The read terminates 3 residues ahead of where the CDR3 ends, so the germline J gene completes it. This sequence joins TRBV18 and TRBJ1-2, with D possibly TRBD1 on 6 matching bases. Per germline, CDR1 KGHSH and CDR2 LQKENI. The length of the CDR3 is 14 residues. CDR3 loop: CASSPQGGSGGYTF. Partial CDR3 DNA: TGTGCCAGCTCACCACAAGGGGGTTCGGGCGGC.

The covered CDR3 bases are TGCAGTGCTAGAGTTGCGACTAGCCCACAAGAGACC. Its translation is CSARVATSPQET. The full-length CDR3 reads as CSARVATSPQETQYF. V is TRBV20-1 and J is TRBJ2-5; 7 nucleotides match TRBD2. The read ends 3 residues before the CDR3 terminus; that terminus is restored from the germline J gene. The germline gives CDR1 DFQATT, CDR2 SNEGSKA (reference sequence). Trimming cost V 1 base and J 2 bases; bases outside gene matches: 7. This CDR3 has 15 amino acids.

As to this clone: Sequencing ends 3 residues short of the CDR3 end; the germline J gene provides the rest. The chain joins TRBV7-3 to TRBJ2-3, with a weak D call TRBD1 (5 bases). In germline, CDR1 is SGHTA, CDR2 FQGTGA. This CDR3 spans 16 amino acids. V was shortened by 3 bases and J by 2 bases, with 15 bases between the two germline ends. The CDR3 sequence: CASSFSRATPTDTQYF. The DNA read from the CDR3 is TGTGCCAGCAGCTTCTCCAGGGCGACTCCCACAGATACG.

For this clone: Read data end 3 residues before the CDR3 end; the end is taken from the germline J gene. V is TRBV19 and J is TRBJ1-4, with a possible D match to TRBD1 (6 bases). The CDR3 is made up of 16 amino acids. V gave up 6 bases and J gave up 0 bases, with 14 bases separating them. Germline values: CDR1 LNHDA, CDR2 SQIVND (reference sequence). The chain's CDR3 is CASRAGTKTTNEKLFF. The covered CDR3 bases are TGTGCCAGTAGGGCAGGGACAAAAACAACTAATGAAAAA. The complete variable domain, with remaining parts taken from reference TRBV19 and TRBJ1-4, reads DGGITQSPKYLFRKEGQNVTLSCEQNLNHDAMYWYRQDPGQGLRLIYYSQIVNDFQKGDIAEGYSVSREKKESFPLTVTSAQKNPTAFYLCASRAGTKTTNEKLFFGSGTQLSVL.

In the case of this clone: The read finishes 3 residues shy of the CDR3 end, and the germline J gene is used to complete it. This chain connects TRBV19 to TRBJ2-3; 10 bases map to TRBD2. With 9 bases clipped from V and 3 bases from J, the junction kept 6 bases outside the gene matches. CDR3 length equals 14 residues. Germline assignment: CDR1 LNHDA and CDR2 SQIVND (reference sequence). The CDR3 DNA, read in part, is TGTGCCAGCCACAGCGGGAGGGTAACAGATACG. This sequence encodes CASHSGRVTDT. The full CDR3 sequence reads CASHSGRVTDTQYF.

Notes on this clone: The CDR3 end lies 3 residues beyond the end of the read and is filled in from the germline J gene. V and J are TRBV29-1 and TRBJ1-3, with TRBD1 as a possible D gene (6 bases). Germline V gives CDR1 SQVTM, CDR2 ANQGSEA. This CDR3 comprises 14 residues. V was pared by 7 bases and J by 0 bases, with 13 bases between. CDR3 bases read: TGCAGCGCCTCAGACAGGAGCTCTGGAAACACC. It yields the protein CSASDRSSGNT. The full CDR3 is CSASDRSSGNTIYF.